The source of this TCR beta chain is a study of CXCR3-negative and CXCR3-positive naive CD8 T cells. About the research overall: Sequencing gave about 135 million TRB reads overall, about 1.5 +/- 0.3 million per library.

Overall study findings and caveats: Diversity in memory CD8+ cells fell much lower than the comparably high levels seen in both naive subsets. Higher TRB CDR3 hydrophobicity marked CXCR3-positive naive cells relative to CXCR3-negative naive cells. Similar TRBV-TRBJ gene usage was seen in naive CXCR3-negative and CXCR3-positive cells, but not in memory cells.

The libraries of TRB cDNA were prepared using 5' RACE with UMI labels. No DNA is given; TCRdb re-called the 5' RACE reads and lists each CDR3 protein once. This sample's table has around 63,000 distinct CDR3 sequences. Germline V gene data show CDR1 as SGHAT and CDR2 as FQNNGV. The CDR3 consists of 12 residues. As concerns this clonotype: Its antigen is as yet unknown.

Naivety in CD8+ T cells corresponded to a CD45RO-CCR7+CD27+CD95- phenotype. Specimen: naive CXCR3+ CD8+ T cells from blood. Stated subset: CD45RO-CCR7+CD27+CD95- naive CD8+ T cells expressing CXCR3 (TNR3+). The receptor was derived from a human donor in good health. Some clones in this sample may be carry-over from other donors' samples. The chain has TRBV11-2 and TRBJ2-1. CDR3 region: CASSLDLDEQFF.